Below are 29 T cell receptor beta chains sequenced from a single sample in a study of siplizumab effects on memory and regulatory T cells. Sequencing was performed with immunoSEQ multiplex PCR; in TCRdb, only in-frame clones are kept and a portion is missing. The table lists about 69,000 clones, approximately 88% of them singletons. Source material: Tregs sorted from blood. The receptors here all came from a human donor in good health.

The chain links TRBV7-9 to TRBJ2-1; possibly TRBD1 for D (7 bases). V was clipped by 0 bases and J by 4 bases, with 16 bases between them. Germline V gene data show CDR1 as SEHNR and CDR2 as FQNEAQ (reference sequence). The CDR3 extends over 17 amino acids. The CDR3 sequence is CASSLAWAQGGYNEQFF. The CDR3 bases are TGTGCCAGCAGCTTAGCGTGGGCGCAGGGGGGTTACAATGAGCAGTTCTTC.

V gene TRBV28 combines with J gene TRBJ2-7; the match to TRBD2 covers 8 bases. The ends lost 5 bases at V and 3 bases at J; junction bases unmatched: 6. The germline gives CDR1 MDHEN, CDR2 SYDVKM. There are 14 residues in the CDR3. Here the CDR3 DNA reads TGTGCCAGCAGTCCCACGGGAGGGCGCTACGAGCAGTACTTC. Translation gives CASSPTGGRYEQYF.

In this sample, this clone turned up a few times. J is TRBJ2-5 and V is TRBV18; D possibly corresponds to TRBD2 (6 bases). This CDR3 spans 14 amino acids. Germline CDR1 and CDR2: KGHSH and LQKENI. The V end was cut by 4 bases, the J end by 5 bases, with 14 bases between. Written as DNA, the CDR3 is TGTGCCAGCTCACGCTTAGGCCGGGGGGAGACCCAGTACTTC. Encoded protein: CASSRLGRGETQYF.

This clone was recorded once. The rearrangement joins TRBV14 to TRBJ2-1; the D gene could be TRBD1 or TRBD2 (6 bases each). CDR1 is SGHDN, CDR2 FVKESK, per germline. V lost 0 bases to trimming and J lost 8 bases, with 35 bases between them. CDR3 length: 22 amino acids. The CDR3 sequence: CASSQESTRKKHTGASRYEQFF. CDR3 nucleotides: TGTGCCAGCAGCCAAGAATCGACTAGAAAAAAACACACGGGGGCTAGCCGGTATGAGCAGTTCTTC.

The chain links TRBV7-2 to TRBJ2-4; possibly TRBD1 for D (6 bases). CDR3 size: 12 residues. Trimming shortened V by 3 bases and J by 8 bases, and 8 bases separated the two germline ends. CDR1 and CDR2 from the germline V gene are SGHTA and FQGNSA. The CDR3: CASSLGADIQYF. CDR3 in DNA: TGTGCCAGCAGCTTGGGGGCTGACATTCAGTACTTC. Together with reference TRBV7-2 and TRBJ2-4, the CDR3 gives the full variable domain: GAGVSQSPSNKVTEKGKDVELRCDPISGHTALYWYRQSLGQGLEFLIYFQGNSAPDKSGLPSDRFSAERTGGSVSTLTIQRTQQEDSAVYLCASSLGADIQYFGAGTRLSVL.

The genes are TRBV7-2 and TRBJ2-1; TRBD2 aligns across 7 bases. The CDR3 has 16 residues. The germline gives CDR1 SGHTA, CDR2 FQGNSA. The V segment lost 2 bases and the J segment 4 bases; nucleotides outside the gene matches: 8. CDR3 sequence: CASSLIGGSRYNEQFF. The CDR3 DNA sequence: TGTGCCAGCAGCTTAATCGGCGGGAGTCGGTACAATGAGCAGTTCTTC.

The rearrangement uses TRBV5-1 and TRBJ1-5, with no clear D. The CDR3 sequence is 15 residues long. Germline CDR1 is SGHRS and CDR2 is YFSETQ. Trimming pared 2 bases from V and 11 bases from J, leaving 20 bases between. The CDR3 coding sequence is TGCGCCAGCAGCTTTAGCGGGCTCCCAAATCAAGCCCAGCATTTT. As protein: CASSFSGLPNQAQHF.

The gene calls are TRBV6-5 and TRBJ1-3; D perhaps matches TRBD1 (5 bases). Germline CDR1 reads MNHEY; CDR2 reads SVGAGI. The V end was cut by 5 bases, the J end by 0 bases, with 11 bases between. The CDR3 extends over 15 amino acids. CDR3 residues: CASSRQSLSGNTIYF. The CDR3 region has the DNA TGTGCCAGCAGTCGACAGAGCCTCTCTGGAAACACCATATATTTT.

Of note for this clone: A junction boundary mismatches the germline segment, possibly from a read error. This chain links TRBV7-7 with TRBJ2-5; a possible D gene is TRBD1 (6 bases). The CDR3 totals 13 residues. Germline V CDR1 and CDR2: SSHAT, FNYEAQ (reference sequence). The CDR3 here is CASSSTGIQTQYF. The CDR3 DNA reads as TGTGCTAGCAGTTCCACAGGGATCCAGACCCAGTACTTC.

V is TRBV7-8 and J is TRBJ2-7, with TRBD2 matching over 11 bases. The CDR3 sequence is 16 residues long. The V and J ends lost 4 bases and 1 base, in that order; junction bases with no gene match: 6. The V gene's germline CDR1 is SGHVS and CDR2 FQNEAQ. The CDR3 reads CASSSPLAGGSYEQYF. The CDR3 DNA follows: TGTGCCAGCAGCTCACCCCTAGCGGGAGGATCCTACGAGCAGTACTTC.

The V gene is TRBV19, the J gene TRBJ2-5; 13 nucleotides agree with TRBD2. The CDR3 is 16 residues long. V shed 4 bases and J 1 base; nucleotides not matched to a gene: 3. CDR1 and CDR2 from the germline V gene are LNHDA and SQIVND (reference sequence). Here the CDR3 DNA reads TGTGCCAGTAGTACACGACTAGCGGGAGGCCAAGAGACCCAGTACTTC. Its translation is CASSTRLAGGQETQYF.

This sequence joins TRBV5-1 and TRBJ2-7; 11 bases fit TRBD2. Trimming cost V 4 bases and J 2 bases; bases outside gene matches: 8. Germline CDR1 and CDR2: SGHRS and YFSETQ. The CDR3 sequence is 16 residues long. CDR3 DNA: TGCGCCAGCAGCCATTTAGCGGGAGGGTCCCCCTACGAGCAGTACTTC. This codes for CASSHLAGGSPYEQYF. Full variable domain (remainder filled in from reference TRBV5-1 and TRBJ2-7): KAGVTQTPRYLIKTRGQQVTLSCSPISGHRSVSWYQQTPGQGLQFLFEYFSETQRNKGNFPGRFSGRQFSNSRSEMNVSTLELGDSALYLCASSHLAGGSPYEQYFGPGTRLTVT.

The V call is TRBV10-3, the J call TRBJ2-5; TRBD1 or TRBD2 may be the D gene (6 bases each). V was trimmed by 8 bases and J by 2 bases, leaving 18 bases between them. This CDR3 comprises 15 residues. Germline CDR1 is ENHRY and CDR2 is SYGVKD. The DNA for the CDR3 is TGTGCCATCGGGGGCCTAGGCGGGGCTCAAGAGACCCAGTACTTC. This gives the protein CAIGGLGGAQETQYF.

This sequence joins TRBV30 and TRBJ1-2; D uncertain. Germline loops: CDR1 GTSNPN, CDR2 SVGIG (reference sequence). The CDR3 length is 13 residues. Trimming pared 0 bases from V and 0 bases from J, leaving 5 bases between. This chain's CDR3 is CAWSVPPNYGYTF. CDR3 sequence (DNA): TGTGCCTGGAGTGTACCCCCTAACTATGGCTACACCTTC.

V usage is TRBV13 and J usage is TRBJ1-3; no clear D. V lost 0 bases and J 0 bases, leaving 9 bases between the germline ends. The CDR3 has 16 amino acids. Germline values: CDR1 PRHDT, CDR2 FYEKMQ (reference sequence). The CDR3 region has the DNA TGTGCCAGCAGCTTAGGTAGATACCGCTCTGGAAACACCATATATTTT. This gives the protein CASSLGRYRSGNTIYF. Together with reference TRBV13 and TRBJ1-3, the CDR3 gives the full variable domain: AAGVIQSPRHLIKEKRETATLKCYPIPRHDTVYWYQQGPGQDPQFLISFYEKMQSDKGSIPDRFSAQQFSDYHSELNMSSLELGDSALYFCASSLGRYRSGNTIYFGEGSWLTVV.

V is TRBV9 and J is TRBJ1-2; weak D call: TRBD1 (5 bases). Germline V lookup: CDR1 SGDLS, CDR2 YYNGEE. CDR3 length: 13 residues. Trimming removed 8 bases at V and 5 bases at J, with 16 bases between. CDR3 region: CARPMGRLYGYTF. The CDR3, as DNA: TGTGCCAGGCCCATGGGACGGTTATATGGCTACACCTTC. Based on the CDR3 plus reference TRBV9 and TRBJ1-2, the full variable domain is DSGVTQTPKHLITATGQRVTLRCSPRSGDLSVYWYQQSLDQGLQFLIQYYNGEERAKGNILERFSAQQFPDLHSELNLSSLELGDSALYFCARPMGRLYGYTFGSGTRLTVV.

The chain carries TRBV15 and TRBJ2-7; D possibly corresponds to TRBD1 (6 bases). V gave up 3 bases and J gave up 3 bases, with 15 bases separating them. Germline V lookup: CDR1 LNHNV, CDR2 YYDKDF (reference sequence). The CDR3 consists of 15 residues. The CDR3 region is CATSSFRDNHYEQYF. Here the CDR3 DNA reads TGTGCCACCAGCAGCTTCCGGGACAATCACTACGAGCAGTACTTC.

V is TRBV15 and J is TRBJ2-7; 9 bases agree with TRBD1. Germline V gene data show CDR1 as LNHNV and CDR2 as YYDKDF (reference sequence). V gave up 2 bases and J gave up 3 bases; unmatched junction bases: 2. The CDR3 spans 14 residues. In DNA, the CDR3 is TGTGCCACCAGCAGATCGGGACAGGGCTACGAGCAGTACTTC. Translating gives CATSRSGQGYEQYF.

This clone was counted once. V and J are TRBV14 and TRBJ2-1, with 7 bases that match TRBD1. CDR1 SGHDN and CDR2 FVKESK come from the germline V gene. The CDR3 is 14 amino acids. With 2 bases clipped from V and 6 bases from J, the junction kept 4 bases outside the gene matches. The CDR3 DNA follows: TGTGCCAGCAGCCAACCGGGACAGATCAATGAGCAGTTCTTC. Translated, it gives CASSQPGQINEQFF.

The chain combines TRBV15 with TRBJ2-1; 11 bases line up with TRBD2. Germline CDR1 and CDR2: LNHNV and YYDKDF (reference sequence). V lost 4 bases, J lost 4 bases, and 3 bases stayed unmatched. The length of the CDR3 is 15 residues. CDR3 residues: CATSILAGAYNEQFF. Written as DNA, the CDR3 is TGTGCCACCAGCATACTAGCGGGAGCTTACAATGAGCAGTTCTTC.

The chain combines TRBV19 with TRBJ1-1; D is unresolved. V shed 0 bases and J shed 8 bases, with 10 bases lying between them. This CDR3 is 13 amino acids long. The V gene's germline CDR1 is LNHDA and CDR2 SQIVND (reference sequence). In DNA, the CDR3 is TGTGCCAGTAGTATAGAACGGCGGAGAGAAGCTTTCTTT. Its protein product is CASSIERRREAFF.

In this sample, this clone turned up once. V gene TRBV4-1 combines with J gene TRBJ2-1; 9 bases match TRBD2. With 4 bases clipped from V and 4 bases from J, the junction kept 5 bases outside the gene matches. CDR1 MGHRA and CDR2 YSYEKL come from the germline V gene. CDR3 length: 15 amino acids. The CDR3 DNA follows: TGCGCCAGCAGCCGAGGACTAGCGAGGTACAATGAGCAGTTCTTC. Its protein product is CASSRGLARYNEQFF.

The rearrangement uses TRBV6-6 and TRBJ1-2, with TRBD1 identical over 7 bases. This CDR3 has 16 residues. CDR1 and CDR2 (germline): MNHNY, SVGAGI (reference sequence). Unmatched junction bases numbered 14, after V lost 6 bases and J lost 4 bases. The CDR3 reads CASSNGQAEVPYGYTF. CDR3 coding DNA: TGTGCCAGCAGCAATGGACAGGCGGAAGTTCCCTATGGCTACACCTTC.

This clone was observed once. This chain connects TRBV12-5 to TRBJ1-3; no firm D call. The CDR3 is 15 amino acids. V was shortened by 5 bases and J by 0 bases, with 11 bases between the two germline ends. Per germline, CDR1 LGHNT and CDR2 FRNRAP. The CDR3 DNA is TGTGCTAGTGGTCTTCGGGCCCCCTCTGGAAACACCATATATTTT. Protein sequence: CASGLRAPSGNTIYF.

V gene TRBV4-2 combines with J gene TRBJ1-2; the D gene is possibly TRBD1 (6 bases). The germline V gene has CDR1 LGHNA and CDR2 YNFKEQ. The V and J ends lost 0 bases and 0 bases respectively, with 20 bases between them. The CDR3 runs to 19 residues. The CDR3 sequence: CASSQDLNQGSEANYGYTF. The CDR3 region has the DNA TGTGCCAGCAGCCAAGACCTGAACCAGGGGTCAGAAGCTAACTATGGCTACACCTTC.

The chain couples TRBV7-3 to TRBJ1-2, with 7 bases fitting TRBD1. The CDR3 is 13 amino acids. CDR1 and CDR2 (germline): SGHTA, FQGTGA. Germline trimming cut 2 bases from V and 7 bases from J; bases unmatched to any gene: 4. CDR3 sequence (DNA): TGTGCCAGCAGCTTAGTCAGACAGGGTGGCTACACCTTC. It yields the protein CASSLVRQGGYTF.

The chain is built from TRBV7-2 and TRBJ2-3, with 8 positions matching TRBD2. Germline trimming cut 1 base from V and 5 bases from J; bases unmatched to any gene: 5. CDR3 length: 15 residues. Germline CDR1 is SGHTA and CDR2 is FQGNSA. The CDR3 nucleotides are TGTGCCAGCAGCTTAGGAGCGGGAGTTCGAGATACGCAGTATTTT. Protein sequence: CASSLGAGVRDTQYF.

This chain links TRBV7-2 with TRBJ2-5; tentative D call: TRBD1 (5 bases). Germline V gives CDR1 SGHTA, CDR2 FQGNSA. This CDR3 comprises 13 residues. V dropped 3 bases and J dropped 1 base, with 6 bases sitting between them. The CDR3 sequence is CASSLTAQETQYF. DNA for the CDR3: TGTGCCAGCAGCTTGACAGCCCAAGAGACCCAGTACTTC.

This rearrangement joins TRBV28 to TRBJ2-3; 14 nucleotides match TRBD2. The CDR3 loop spans 16 amino acids. Trimming removed 4 bases from V and 3 bases from J; junction bases left unmatched: 3. CDR1 is MDHEN, CDR2 SYDVKM, per germline. For the CDR3, the DNA is TGTGCCAGCAGTTCAAGACTAGCGGGAGGGACAGATACGCAGTATTTT. This sequence encodes CASSSRLAGGTDTQYF.